This TCR beta chain was retrieved from a study of blood T cells in healthy people across ages (dated by TCRdb to between 2015 and 2016). Describing the broader study: Template switching captured roughly one uniquely barcoded TCR beta cDNA molecule per two T cells in model experiments. Four age groups were formed from the donors: young (average approximately 15 years), middle-aged (approximately 39), aged (roughly 56) and long-lived (about 80). Two additional independent replicas of 1 million unique cDNA reads from the same blood draw were analyzed for two donors (one aged 18 to 30 and one aged 80 or older). To track age-related changes in TCR beta repertoire diversity, the study relied on deep sequencing normalized with unique cDNA molecular identifiers. To avoid experimental bias, donors of different ages were randomly spread across the sequencing lanes.

Overall study results and their limits: Because profiling used bulk unsorted PBMCs, naive and antigen-experienced compartments could not be compared conclusively. Compared with the aged group, the long-lived group had more naive CD4+ T cells, fewer expanded clones and increased TCR diversity, suggesting age selection. There was a strong correlation between observed TCR beta diversity and the percentage of naive T cells measured by flow cytometry. As age increased, observed TCR beta diversity per million T cells dropped in a roughly linear way, and a significant reduction was already evident by age about 40. Estimates of total diversity based on one million sequenced T cells were considered lower bounds and underestimates. Because donor CMV infection status was unknown, age-related changes in expanded clonotypes were potentially confounded.

The V and J ends are trimmed by 7 bases and 2 bases, leaving 11 bases between them. The CDR3, cysteine through phenylalanine, is 13 amino acids long. Of the read, only the CDR3 DNA is kept; its 39 bases are in frame from base 1. Taken from the germline V gene, the CDR1 and CDR2 loops are SGHVS and FQNEAQ. Donors were a few dozen systemically healthy Caucasian individuals from Russia aged roughly 6 to 100 years. Each donor gave about 9.8 milliliters of peripheral blood, drawn into EDTA-treated Vacutainer tubes. PBMCs were isolated by Ficoll-Paque density-gradient centrifugation, with at least 6 million obtained per sample. Total RNA, at least 5.5 micrograms per sample, was extracted from PBMCs with Trizol reagent. For every donor, flow cytometry on a PBMC aliquot measured the percentage of naive CD45RAhigh/CD27high T cells. Remarks on this clonotype: Its antigen has not been determined. It may be a read error: a sequence one base away is much more abundant.

To prepare the library, 5' RACE was applied. Sequencing was performed on an Illumina HiSeq 2500. A second roughly 6 to 11 cycle PCR used a sample-barcoded 5' primer and a J-beta primer mix. A unique molecular identifier was introduced onto each TCR beta cDNA molecule by a template-switch 5' adaptor carrying 12 random nucleotides. Each sample yielded at least 2.5 million CDR3-containing paired-end reads. All of the RNA was converted into first-strand cDNA using the Mint cDNA synthesis kit, with a TRBC-specific oligonucleotide serving as the primer. After uracil-DNA glycosylase treatment, a first 18-cycle PCR used universal primers M1SS and BC2_uni_R on all cDNA. As for the authors' bioinformatics: Each sample was normalized by randomly selecting 1 million high-quality reads, each carrying a distinct molecular identifier. Instead of being binned into consensus sequences, reads that shared molecular identifiers were thrown out. MiTCR, run with a Q25 quality threshold and the strictest error-elimination algorithm, handled CDR3 identification, clonotype clustering and error correction. Lower-bound total TCR beta diversity was estimated with a nonparametric unseen species model using Euler transformation. TCRdb applied fastp at Q25 and MiXCR to the public reads, then kept only in-frame beta chains. CDR3 protein duplicates are merged, each entry listing the most common genes and DNA. TCRdb's processing, not the authors' own work, is the source of the V and J calls. The table for this sample lists 650,000 or so distinct CDR3 sequences; approximately 52% of them were counted only once. Roughly 13% of the sample comes from the top ten.

The sequence was obtained from an elderly woman in good health. The sequence joins TRBV7-8 to TRBJ2-5, with the D segment identity uncertain. Material for sequencing was blood. The CDR3 amino acid sequence is: CASILAIQETQYF. The nucleotide sequence is TGTGCCAGCATCTTGGCCATTCAAGAGACCCAGTACTTC. The full variable domain, completed from the reference TRBV7-8 and TRBJ2-5 proteins outside the CDR3, reads GAGVSQSPRYKVAKRGQDVALRCDPISGHVSLFWYQQALGQGPEFLTYFQNEAQLDKSGLPSDRFFAERPEGSVSTLKIQRTQQEDSAVYLCASILAIQETQYFGPGTRLLVL.